The TCR beta chain described here comes from a study of blood T cell repertoires in COVID-19. Background on the study: From the United States, Italy and Spain came samples of acute and convalescent COVID-19.

V lost 7 bases and J lost 1; bases outside the gene matches: 9. This CDR3 is 15 amino acids long. The germline gives CDR1 SGHTA, CDR2 FQGTGA. Sequencing used immunoSEQ multiplex PCR; TCRdb keeps in-frame clones, though not all of them. Among around 370,000 clones listed, nearly 90% were seen once. This receptor was taken from a young man with active or convalescent COVID-19. Source material: peripheral blood. The chain couples TRBV7-3 to TRBJ1-1; 7 bases are shared with TRBD1. In DNA form, the CDR3 reads TGTGCCAGCACCCATGTTGGGACAGAGAACACTGAAGCTTTCTTT. As protein: CASTHVGTENTEAFF.